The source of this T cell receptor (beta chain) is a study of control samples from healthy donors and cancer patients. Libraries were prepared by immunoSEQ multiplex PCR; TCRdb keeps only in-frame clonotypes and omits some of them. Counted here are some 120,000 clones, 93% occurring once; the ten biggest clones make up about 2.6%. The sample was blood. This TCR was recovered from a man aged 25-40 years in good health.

This CDR3 is CASSHPPGDRAYDTEAFF. As DNA, the CDR3 is TGTGCCAGCAGCCACCCACCAGGGGACAGGGCTTATGACACTGAAGCTTTCTTT. The J gene is TRBJ1-1, the V gene TRBV4-2; 9 nucleotides match TRBD1. CDR1 is LGHNA, CDR2 YNFKEQ, per germline. The CDR3 covers 18 residues. The trim removed 3 bases at V and 3 bases at J, leaving 14 bases unmatched.